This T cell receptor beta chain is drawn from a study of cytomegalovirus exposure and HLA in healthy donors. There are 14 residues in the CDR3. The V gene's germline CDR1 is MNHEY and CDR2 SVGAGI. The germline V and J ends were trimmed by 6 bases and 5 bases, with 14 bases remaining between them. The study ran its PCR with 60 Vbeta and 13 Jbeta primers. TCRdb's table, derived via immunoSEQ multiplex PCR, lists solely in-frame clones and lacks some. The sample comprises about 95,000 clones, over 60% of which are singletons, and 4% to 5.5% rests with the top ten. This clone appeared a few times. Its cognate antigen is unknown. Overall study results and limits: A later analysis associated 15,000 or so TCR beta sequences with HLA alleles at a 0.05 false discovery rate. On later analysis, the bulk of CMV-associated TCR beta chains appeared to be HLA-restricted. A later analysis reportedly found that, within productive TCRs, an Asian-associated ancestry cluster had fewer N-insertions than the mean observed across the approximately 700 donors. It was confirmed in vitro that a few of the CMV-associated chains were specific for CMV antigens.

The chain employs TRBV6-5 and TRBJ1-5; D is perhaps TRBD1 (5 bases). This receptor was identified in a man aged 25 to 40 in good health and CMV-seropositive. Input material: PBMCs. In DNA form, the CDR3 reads TGTGCCAGCAGCCTGTCGGGGGGTGATCAGCCCCAGCATTTT. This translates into CASSLSGGDQPQHF.